These 20 T cell receptor beta chains were sequenced from one sample in a study of cytomegalovirus exposure and HLA in healthy donors. Both 60 Vbeta primers and 13 Jbeta primers went into the PCR. Clones were sequenced by immunoSEQ multiplex PCR, and TCRdb holds only the in-frame ones, with some missing. In all, the sample yields 120,000 to 150,000 clones. The sequenced sample was PBMCs. All receptors come from a young woman in good health and CMV-seronegative.

This rearrangement joins TRBV9 to TRBJ2-3; 12 bases are a match to TRBD2. Germline assignment: CDR1 SGDLS and CDR2 YYNGEE. V dropped 5 bases and J dropped 1; count of bases not matched to a gene: 5. The CDR3 is 16 amino acids. The CDR3 DNA sequence: TGTGCCAGCAGTCCCCTAGCGGGAGGGGGCACAGATACGCAGTATTTT. Protein sequence: CASSPLAGGGTDTQYF.

The chain joins TRBV27 to TRBJ1-2, with D unclear. Germline V CDR1 and CDR2: MNHEY, SMNVEV (reference sequence). The CDR3 is 12 amino acids. The V end lost 4 bases, the J end lost 7 bases, and 10 bases lay between the germline ends. CDR3 DNA sequence: TGTGCCAGCAGTTCCGGACTAAGTGGCTACACCTTC. This codes for CASSSGLSGYTF.

V is TRBV30 and J is TRBJ2-1; 8 nucleotides align to TRBD1. J gave up 6 bases and V 0 bases, and 4 bases lay outside the gene matches. Per the germline V gene, CDR1 is GTSNPN and CDR2 is SVGIG (reference sequence). This CDR3 comprises 14 residues. This CDR3 reads CAWSVGQGANEQFF. CDR3 nucleotide sequence: TGTGCCTGGAGTGTAGGGCAGGGGGCCAATGAGCAGTTCTTC.

The chain joins TRBV7-6 to TRBJ2-1; TRBD1 matches 9 bases. The CDR3 spans 16 residues. The germline V gene has CDR1 SGHVS and CDR2 FNYEAQ. Losses at the gene ends were 1 base for V and 5 bases for J; bases not matched to a gene: 6. CDR3 in DNA: TGTGCCAGCAGCTTAGGTGGACAGGGGAAGGACAATGAGCAGTTCTTC. As protein: CASSLGGQGKDNEQFF.

V is TRBV6-5 and J is TRBJ2-7, with 7 bases aligning to TRBD1. The length of the CDR3 is 15 residues. J gave up 0 bases and V 5 bases, and 7 bases lay outside the gene matches. Germline CDR1 and CDR2: MNHEY and SVGAGI. CDR3 in amino acids: CASSLRQGFSYEQYF. In DNA form, the CDR3 reads TGTGCCAGCAGTCTTAGACAGGGCTTCTCCTACGAGCAGTACTTC.

The chain combines TRBV19 with TRBJ1-1; D perhaps matches TRBD1 (5 bases). This CDR3 has 13 residues. Germline V gene data show CDR1 as LNHDA and CDR2 as SQIVND (reference sequence). V lost 5 bases and J lost 3, with 10 bases in between. CDR3 sequence (DNA): TGTGCCAGTAGTTGGGGGGGGGACACTGAAGCTTTCTTT. Protein: CASSWGGDTEAFF.

The chain combines TRBV7-9 with TRBJ2-3; weak D call: TRBD1 (5 bases). CDR1 is SEHNR and CDR2 is FQNEAQ in the germline V gene (reference sequence). V lost 0 bases to trimming and J lost 6 bases, with 25 bases between them. This CDR3 has 19 amino acids. The CDR3: CASSLATGFAARSQDTQYF. The CDR3 DNA sequence: TGTGCCAGCAGCTTAGCCACAGGATTCGCCGCTCGGTCACAGGATACGCAGTATTTT.

This chain connects TRBV28 to TRBJ1-2; weak D call: TRBD1 (6 bases). The CDR3 loop spans 13 amino acids. Trimming left V 7 bases short and J 6 bases short, with 15 bases between. The germline V gene encodes CDR1 MDHEN and CDR2 SYDVKM. As DNA, the CDR3 is TGTGCCAGCAAAGAGGGGGGGGTGCATGGCTACACCTTC. Translation: CASKEGGVHGYTF.

This sequence joins TRBV9 and TRBJ2-6, with D possibly TRBD2 on 7 matching bases. V lost 7 bases and J 0 bases, leaving 17 bases between the germline ends. Germline CDR1 reads SGDLS; CDR2 reads YYNGEE. The CDR3 sequence is 17 residues long. The CDR3 nucleotides read TGTGCCAGCTACACTGGGAGGGGGGACTCTGGGGCCAACGTCCTGACTTTC. This encodes CASYTGRGDSGANVLTF.

The chain uses TRBV7-9 and TRBJ2-3, with D perhaps matching TRBD1 (5 bases). With 10 bases removed from V and 14 bases from J, the gap between germline ends came to 25 bases. This CDR3 region has 13 residues. Per germline, CDR1 SEHNR and CDR2 FQNEAQ (reference sequence). CDR3 region: CATERWGSTEPYF. The CDR3 coding sequence is TGTGCCACCGAACGATGGGGCTCGACAGAGCCGTATTTT.

This chain's CDR3 is CASSEKTSGRKGVNEQFF. The CDR3 DNA reads as TGTGCCAGCAGTGAAAAGACTAGCGGGAGAAAAGGGGTCAATGAGCAGTTCTTC. V usage is TRBV25-1 and J usage is TRBJ2-1, with 12 bases aligning to TRBD2. V shed 2 bases and J 6 bases; nucleotides not matched to a gene: 11. The CDR3 runs to 18 residues. Germline values: CDR1 MGHDK, CDR2 SYGVNS.

This chain connects TRBV11-3 to TRBJ2-1; TRBD2 matches at 7 bases. The CDR3 loop spans 15 amino acids. Germline CDR1 SGHNT, CDR2 YENEEA. The trim removed 5 bases at V and 2 bases at J, leaving 6 bases unmatched. Here the CDR3 reads CASSRRDYAYNEQFF. The CDR3, as DNA: TGTGCCAGCAGCCGCCGGGACTATGCCTACAATGAGCAGTTCTTC.

V usage is TRBV6-1 and J usage is TRBJ2-2; no definite D call. There are 12 residues in the CDR3. V was trimmed by 8 bases and J by 1 base, leaving 5 bases between them. Germline CDR1 and CDR2: MNHNS and SASEGT. For the CDR3, the DNA is TGTGCCAGCGGAGTGAACACCGGGGAGCTGTTTTTT. The encoded protein is CASGVNTGELFF.

V gene TRBV2 combines with J gene TRBJ1-5, with a tentative D call TRBD1 (6 bases). Trimming stripped 4 bases from V and 0 bases from J, with 10 bases between. Germline lookup yields CDR1 SNHLY and CDR2 FYNNEI. There are 15 residues in the CDR3. The CDR3 sequence is CASSGDTDSNQPQHF. The CDR3 nucleotides are TGTGCCAGCAGTGGGGACACAGATAGCAATCAGCCCCAGCATTTT.

The CDR3 here is CASSSTGQGAPFYQETQYF. CDR3 sequence (DNA): TGTGCCAGCAGCTCCACGGGACAGGGGGCCCCCTTTTACCAAGAGACCCAGTACTTC. V is TRBV7-9 and J is TRBJ2-5; 12 nucleotides align to TRBD1. V shed 4 bases, J shed 0 bases, and the junction held 12 bases outside the gene matches. The germline V gene has CDR1 SEHNR and CDR2 FQNEAQ (reference sequence). The CDR3 has 19 residues.

V gene TRBV7-2 combines with J gene TRBJ2-1; a weak D match, TRBD2 (5 bases). This CDR3 comprises 15 residues. CDR1 and CDR2 (germline): SGHTA, FQGNSA. V gave up 5 bases and J gave up 7 bases, with 18 bases separating them. This CDR3 reads CASSPRASLVNEQFF. As DNA, the CDR3 is TGTGCCAGCAGCCCGAGGGCTAGTCTAGTGAATGAGCAGTTCTTC.

The chain couples TRBV5-4 to TRBJ2-7, with TRBD2 identical over 7 bases. Germline values: CDR1 SGHNT, CDR2 YYREEE (reference sequence). With V trimmed by 1 base and J by 2 bases, 12 bases remained unmatched. The CDR3 is 17 amino acids. The CDR3 bases are TGTGCCAGCAGCTTGTCACCTGCCCTAGCGGCCCCCTACGAGCAGTACTTC. As protein: CASSLSPALAAPYEQYF.

The V call is TRBV11-2, the J call TRBJ2-7; D remains unclear. Trimming removed 2 bases at V and 4 bases at J, with 6 bases between. This CDR3 contains 12 residues. The germline V gene encodes CDR1 SGHAT and CDR2 FQNNGV. The CDR3 is CASSLLSYEQYF. Here the CDR3 DNA reads TGTGCCAGCAGCTTATTGTCTTACGAGCAGTACTTC.

The V and J genes are TRBV5-1 and TRBJ1-2, with a possible D match to TRBD1 (5 bases). Germline V gene lookup returns CDR1 SGHRS and CDR2 YFSETQ. This CDR3 is built from 14 residues. V was shortened by 4 bases and J by 8 bases, with 18 bases between the two germline ends. DNA for the CDR3: TGCGCCAGCAGCCCGGACACGGCGCGATACGGCTACACCTTC. Encoded protein: CASSPDTARYGYTF. Together with reference TRBV5-1 and TRBJ1-2, the CDR3 gives the full variable domain: KAGVTQTPRYLIKTRGQQVTLSCSPISGHRSVSWYQQTPGQGLQFLFEYFSETQRNKGNFPGRFSGRQFSNSRSEMNVSTLELGDSALYLCASSPDTARYGYTFGSGTRLTVV.

The rearrangement joins TRBV5-4 to TRBJ2-2; D call uncertain. The germline CDR1 and CDR2 sequences are SGHNT and YYREEE (reference sequence). The CDR3 is made up of 16 amino acids. Trimming stripped 0 bases from V and 3 bases from J, with 12 bases between. The CDR3 coding sequence is TGTGCCAGCAGCTTGGAAGGAGCCCTGGACACCGGGGAGCTGTTTTTT. It translates to CASSLEGALDTGELFF.